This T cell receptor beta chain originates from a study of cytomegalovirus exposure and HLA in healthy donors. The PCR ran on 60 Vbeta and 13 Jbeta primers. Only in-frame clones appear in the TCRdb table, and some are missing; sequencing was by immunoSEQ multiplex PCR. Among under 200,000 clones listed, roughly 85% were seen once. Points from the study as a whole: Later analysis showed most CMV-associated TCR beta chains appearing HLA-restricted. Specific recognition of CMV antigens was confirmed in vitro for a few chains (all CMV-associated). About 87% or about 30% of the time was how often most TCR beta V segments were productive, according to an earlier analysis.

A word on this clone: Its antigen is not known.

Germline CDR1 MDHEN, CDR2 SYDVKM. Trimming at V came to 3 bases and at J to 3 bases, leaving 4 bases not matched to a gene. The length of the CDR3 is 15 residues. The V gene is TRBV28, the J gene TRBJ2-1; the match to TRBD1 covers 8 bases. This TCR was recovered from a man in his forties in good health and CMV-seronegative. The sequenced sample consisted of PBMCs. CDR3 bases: TGTGCCAGCAGTTTGTGGGGACAGGACTACAATGAGCAGTTCTTC. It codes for CASSLWGQDYNEQFF.